These 32 T cell receptor beta chains were all obtained from the same sample, sequenced in a study of Ad26.COV2.S vaccination and SARS-CoV-2 variants. Sequenced by immunoSEQ multiplex PCR; TCRdb stores in-frame clones only, minus some. Of some 300,000 clones listed, 85% are singletons. Sample treatment: over 15 received Ad26.COV2.S at low or high dose, single or two shots; 5 received placebo; per-sample allocation not given. Material that was analyzed had been drawn on day 63 after the first vaccine or placebo injection. The sample in question was peripheral blood, obtained in a trial of Ad26.COV2.S vaccine versus placebo. These receptors were collected from a person between 18 and 60 years old who received the Ad26.COV2.S COVID-19 vaccine or a placebo.

The chain links TRBV5-1 to TRBJ2-1; 9 nucleotides align to TRBD1. Germline V gene sequence: CDR1 SGHRS, CDR2 YFSETQ. V lost 4 bases to trimming and J lost 7 bases; unmatched junction nucleotides: 6. The CDR3 covers 14 residues. In nucleotides, the CDR3 is TGCGCCAGCAGCCCGGGACAGGGAGGGAATGAGCAGTTCTTC. Amino acids: CASSPGQGGNEQFF.

The V gene is TRBV15, the J gene TRBJ1-2; a weak D match, TRBD1 (5 bases). CDR3 length: 15 amino acids. The germline V gene encodes CDR1 LNHNV and CDR2 YYDKDF (reference sequence). With 3 bases removed from V and 1 base from J, the gap between germline ends came to 12 bases. CDR3 residues: CATSSSTRVNYGYTF. The CDR3 DNA is TGTGCCACCAGCAGCTCAACCAGGGTTAACTATGGCTACACCTTC. Based on the CDR3 plus reference TRBV15 and TRBJ1-2, the full variable domain is DAMVIQNPRYQVTQFGKPVTLSCSQTLNHNVMYWYQQKSSQAPKLLFHYYDKDFNNEADTPDNFQSRRPNTSFCFLDIRSPGLGDTAMYLCATSSSTRVNYGYTFGSGTRLTVV.

The chain joins TRBV27 to TRBJ2-1; 8 bases line up with TRBD1. The V and J ends lost 5 bases and 10 bases, in that order; junction bases with no gene match: 7. This CDR3 comprises 13 residues. The germline V gene has CDR1 MNHEY and CDR2 SMNVEV (reference sequence). The CDR3, as DNA: TGTGCCAGCAGTCCTGGACAGGGTGGGGAGCAGTTCTTC. Translated: CASSPGQGGEQFF.

The chain combines TRBV11-3 with TRBJ2-1; 11 nucleotides agree with TRBD2. Losses at the gene ends were 5 bases for V and 1 base for J; bases not matched to a gene: 4. The CDR3 runs to 16 residues. CDR1 and CDR2 (germline): SGHNT, YENEEA. The CDR3 DNA is TGTGCCAGCAGCACCTCTAGCGGGGGGTCCTACAATGAGCAGTTCTTC. This sequence encodes CASSTSSGGSYNEQFF.

This clone was found a few times. The chain employs TRBV27 and TRBJ1-6, with D possibly being TRBD1 (5 bases). The CDR3 is made up of 14 amino acids. Trimming stripped 3 bases from V and 11 bases from J, with 14 bases between. Germline V gene sequence: CDR1 MNHEY, CDR2 SMNVEV (reference sequence). The CDR3 protein is CASSFQGNRAPLHF. The CDR3, as DNA: TGTGCCAGCAGTTTTCAGGGTAATAGAGCACCCCTCCACTTT.

V is TRBV5-8 and J is TRBJ2-5; perhaps TRBD1 as D (5 bases). Germline CDR1 and CDR2: SGHTS and YDEGEE. The CDR3 has 16 amino acids. Trimming took 0 bases from V and 0 from J, leaving 12 bases between them. The CDR3 reads CASSLVGAGYQETQYF. The CDR3 DNA is TGTGCCAGCAGCTTGGTTGGCGCAGGGTACCAAGAGACCCAGTACTTC.

Here the CDR3 DNA reads TGCGCCAGCAGCCAAGAAGCGGGCCAGCCCCAGCATTTT. Residues: CASSQEAGQPQHF. The J gene is TRBJ1-5, the V gene TRBV4-1; D gene uncertain. Per the germline V gene, CDR1 is MGHRA and CDR2 is YSYEKL. Trimming cost V 0 bases and J 7 bases, with 7 bases left between them. The CDR3 runs to 13 residues.

This clone was seen at least ten times. The J gene is TRBJ1-2, the V gene TRBV7-2; 8 bases match TRBD1. The trim removed 5 bases at V and 6 bases at J, leaving 8 bases unmatched. Germline-derived CDR1 and CDR2 are SGHTA and FQGNSA. The CDR3 runs 14 residues. CDR3 bases: TGTGCCAGCAGCCACGATGGACAGGGAAATGGCTACACCTTC. This encodes CASSHDGQGNGYTF.

The rearrangement joins TRBV4-2 to TRBJ2-3; 16 positions agree with TRBD2. Germline CDR1 reads LGHNA; CDR2 reads YNFKEQ. The V gene end was trimmed by 4 bases and the J gene end by 4 bases; junction bases not matched to a gene: 11. The CDR3 is made up of 19 amino acids. The CDR3 here is CASSPIGTSGGVTSDTQYF. The CDR3 DNA is TGTGCCAGCAGCCCCATCGGGACTAGCGGGGGGGTTACCTCAGATACGCAGTATTTT.

The rearrangement uses TRBV10-3 and TRBJ2-3; 8 positions agree with TRBD2. Looked up from germline, CDR1 is ENHRY and CDR2 is SYGVKD. Trimming took 7 bases from V and 1 from J; bases not matched to a gene: 4. The CDR3 is made up of 14 amino acids. The DNA for the CDR3 is TGTGCCATCAATAGCGGGGAAGGCACAGATACGCAGTATTTT. Protein sequence: CAINSGEGTDTQYF.

The V gene is TRBV11-3, the J gene TRBJ2-7; D gene unclear. This CDR3 is 13 amino acids long. V gave up 6 bases and J gave up 0 bases, with 9 bases separating them. Germline V lookup: CDR1 SGHNT, CDR2 YENEEA. Written as DNA, the CDR3 is TGTGCCAGCAGTTACAGTTACTCCTACGAGCAGTACTTC. Amino acids: CASSYSYSYEQYF.

The chain employs TRBV10-3 and TRBJ1-2, with 7 bases identical to TRBD1. The CDR3 length is 13 residues. The germline CDR1 and CDR2 sequences are ENHRY and SYGVKD. V dropped 3 bases and J dropped 6; count of bases not matched to a gene: 4. CDR3 loop: CAISETGVHGYTF. Here the CDR3 DNA reads TGTGCCATCAGTGAAACAGGGGTTCATGGCTACACCTTC.

This chain joins TRBV29-1 and TRBJ2-3; D remains ambiguous. Germline values: CDR1 SQVTM, CDR2 ANQGSEA. This CDR3 is 13 amino acids long. V dropped 0 bases and J dropped 4 bases, with 8 bases sitting between them. CDR3 DNA sequence: TGCAGCGTTGAAGATCTTCGAGCAGATACGCAGTATTTT. As protein: CSVEDLRADTQYF.

The chain is built from TRBV2 and TRBJ2-5; the D gene is possibly TRBD1 (6 bases). The CDR3 loop spans 13 amino acids. V was clipped by 7 bases and J by 3 bases, with 12 bases between them. Germline CDR1 reads SNHLY; CDR2 reads FYNNEI. The chain's CDR3 is CASIGQLKETQYF. The DNA for the CDR3 is TGTGCCAGCATCGGACAGTTAAAAGAGACCCAGTACTTC.

This chain links TRBV4-1 with TRBJ2-2, with 8 bases identical to TRBD1. Per the germline V gene, CDR1 is MGHRA and CDR2 is YSYEKL. This CDR3 has 14 amino acids. V trimming: 5 bases; J trimming: 4 bases; junction bases outside the gene matches: 3. The CDR3 protein is CASSWTGTTGELFF. For the CDR3, the DNA is TGCGCCAGCAGCTGGACAGGGACCACCGGGGAGCTGTTTTTT.

V usage is TRBV7-2 and J usage is TRBJ1-6; D may be TRBD1 (6 bases). Trimming cost V 3 bases and J 7 bases, with 10 bases left between them. This CDR3 is built from 14 residues. Germline CDR1 reads SGHTA; CDR2 reads FQGNSA. CDR3 protein: CASSLGTQNSPLHF. The CDR3 DNA reads as TGTGCCAGCAGCTTGGGGACACAAAATTCACCCCTCCACTTT.

The chain recombines TRBV6-5 with TRBJ1-5; D not resolved. The germline CDR1 and CDR2 sequences are MNHEY and SVGAGI. The CDR3 sequence is 15 residues long. The V end lost 6 bases, the J end lost 7 bases, and 19 bases lay between the germline ends. This CDR3 is CASRPGPAFSQPQHF. The DNA for the CDR3 is TGTGCCAGCAGGCCAGGACCGGCATTCTCGCAGCCCCAGCATTTT.

This chain links TRBV7-2 with TRBJ2-7; 14 nucleotides align to TRBD2. Germline V gives CDR1 SGHTA, CDR2 FQGNSA. The CDR3 totals 15 residues. Losses at the gene ends were 3 bases for V and 6 bases for J; bases not matched to a gene: 4. CDR3 nucleotide sequence: TGTGCCAGCAGCTTGGGACTAGCGGGGGTGGGCGAGCAGTACTTC. This translates into CASSLGLAGVGEQYF.

To note about this clone: Other DNA sequences in the sample encode the same CDR3. V gene TRBV7-2 combines with J gene TRBJ2-5; the D gene is possibly TRBD1 (6 bases). This CDR3 contains 13 residues. V lost 0 bases and J 4 bases, leaving 6 bases between the germline ends. CDR1 SGHTA and CDR2 FQGNSA come from the germline V gene. CDR3 amino acids: CASSLAGGETQYF. The CDR3 DNA sequence: TGTGCCAGCAGCTTAGCAGGGGGAGAGACCCAGTACTTC. The full variable domain, rest sourced from reference TRBV7-2 and TRBJ2-5, is GAGVSQSPSNKVTEKGKDVELRCDPISGHTALYWYRQSLGQGLEFLIYFQGNSAPDKSGLPSDRFSAERTGGSVSTLTIQRTQQEDSAVYLCASSLAGGETQYFGPGTRLLVL.

The gene calls are TRBV7-2 and TRBJ2-1; weak D call: TRBD2 (6 bases). This CDR3 comprises 16 residues. Germline V gives CDR1 SGHTA, CDR2 FQGNSA. V was trimmed by 2 bases and J by 0 bases, leaving 11 bases between them. The CDR3 sequence: CASSLFGGTSYNEQFF. DNA for the CDR3: TGTGCCAGCAGCTTATTCGGAGGGACCTCCTACAATGAGCAGTTCTTC.

The CDR3 nucleotides read TGCAGCGTTGAAGGGCTCCTAGGCTATAGCACAGATACGCAGTATTTT. It is translated as CSVEGLLGYSTDTQYF. V usage is TRBV29-1 and J usage is TRBJ2-3; no firm D call. Looked up from germline, CDR1 is SQVTM and CDR2 is ANQGSEA. The V end was cut by 1 base, the J end by 0 bases, with 14 bases between. The CDR3 runs 16 residues.

V gene TRBV10-2 combines with J gene TRBJ1-1; no clear D. The CDR3 totals 12 residues. V was cut by 3 bases and J by 6 bases, with 8 bases left in between. Germline V gives CDR1 WSHSY, CDR2 SAAADI. The CDR3 bases are TGCGCCAGCAGTGAACGTCGCGCTGAAGCTTTCTTT. Translation gives CASSERRAEAFF.

The CDR3: CASSLGLTGGGTGEQYF. The DNA for the CDR3 is TGTGCCAGCAGCTTAGGATTAACAGGGGGCGGAACCGGCGAGCAGTACTTC. The chain couples TRBV7-6 to TRBJ2-7; 9 positions match TRBD1. The CDR3 totals 17 residues. Germline V CDR1 and CDR2: SGHVS, FNYEAQ. The V segment lost 1 base and the J segment 6 bases; nucleotides outside the gene matches: 13. Full variable domain (missing parts from reference TRBV7-6 and TRBJ2-7): GAGVSQSPRYKVTKRGQDVALRCDPISGHVSLYWYRQALGQGPEFLTYFNYEAQQDKSGLPNDRFSAERPEGSISTLTIQRTEQRDSAMYRCASSLGLTGGGTGEQYFGPGTRLTVT.

The chain employs TRBV4-1 and TRBJ2-7, with a weak D call TRBD1 (6 bases). The CDR3 runs to 18 residues. Germline CDR1 reads MGHRA; CDR2 reads YSYEKL. V lost 1 base and J 2 bases, leaving 21 bases between the germline ends. Here the CDR3 reads CASSQVIVMTGSTYEQYF. The CDR3 DNA is TGCGCCAGCAGCCAAGTTATTGTTATGACAGGATCCACCTACGAGCAGTACTTC.

The chain uses TRBV13 and TRBJ1-3, with no clear D. The CDR3 spans 16 residues. V dropped 4 bases and J dropped 0 bases, with 13 bases sitting between them. Germline CDR1 is PRHDT and CDR2 is FYEKMQ (reference sequence). CDR3 DNA sequence: TGTGCCAGCAGCTCTTTTTCAGGATACTCTGGAAACACCATATATTTT. Its translation: CASSSFSGYSGNTIYF.

The V and J genes are TRBV6-1 and TRBJ1-3; 8 bases align to TRBD1. The V segment lost 4 bases and the J segment 7 bases; nucleotides outside the gene matches: 12. The CDR3 extends over 16 amino acids. Germline V gene sequence: CDR1 MNHNS, CDR2 SASEGT. CDR3 nucleotides: TGTGCCAGCAGTGCGACCCAGGGGGCTATAAGGAACACCATATATTTT. This encodes CASSATQGAIRNTIYF.

V gene TRBV6-6 combines with J gene TRBJ2-1; 9 nucleotides line up with TRBD1. Germline loops: CDR1 MNHNY, CDR2 SVGAGI (reference sequence). The CDR3 runs to 15 residues. J was trimmed by 4 bases and V by 2 bases; bases with no gene match: 3. CDR3 sequence (DNA): TGTGCCAGCAGTTACCCGGGACAGGGATACAATGAGCAGTTCTTC. The encoded protein is CASSYPGQGYNEQFF.

This clone came up a few times. This chain links TRBV6-5 with TRBJ1-3, with 7 bases identical to TRBD1. This CDR3 has 15 residues. Germline lookup yields CDR1 MNHEY and CDR2 SVGAGI. Trimming at V came to 5 bases and at J to 0 bases, leaving 4 bases not matched to a gene. CDR3 DNA: TGTGCCAGCAGTAGCGGGACAGTCTCTGGAAACACCATATATTTT. Translation gives CASSSGTVSGNTIYF.

This clone was recorded only once. The chain recombines TRBV9 with TRBJ2-5; possibly TRBD1 for D (6 bases). Deletions cut 6 bases from V and 0 bases from J, with 12 bases between. The V gene's germline CDR1 is SGDLS and CDR2 YYNGEE. The CDR3 consists of 14 residues. The CDR3 here is CASTKGQNQETQYF. The CDR3 bases are TGTGCCAGCACCAAAGGACAGAACCAAGAGACCCAGTACTTC. The whole variable domain, filled in from reference TRBV9 and TRBJ2-5, reads DSGVTQTPKHLITATGQRVTLRCSPRSGDLSVYWYQQSLDQGLQFLIQYYNGEERAKGNILERFSAQQFPDLHSELNLSSLELGDSALYFCASTKGQNQETQYFGPGTRLLVL.

This chain connects TRBV19 to TRBJ2-7, with D possibly TRBD2 on 5 matching bases. Germline CDR1 LNHDA, CDR2 SQIVND (reference sequence). V dropped 1 base and J dropped 3 bases, with 7 bases sitting between them. This CDR3 is 13 amino acids long. The DNA of the CDR3 is TGTGCCAGTAGTATAGGCGGGTACTACGAGCAGTACTTC. It specifies CASSIGGYYEQYF.

The rearrangement uses TRBV28 and TRBJ1-6; TRBD1 is a possible D gene (6 bases). V was cut by 8 bases and J by 3 bases, with 14 bases left in between. This CDR3 comprises 15 residues. In germline, CDR1 is MDHEN, CDR2 SYDVKM. The CDR3 coding sequence is TGTGCCAGCGGACCCCCGGGACACTATAATTCACCCCTCCACTTT. It specifies CASGPPGHYNSPLHF. The full variable domain, rest sourced from reference TRBV28 and TRBJ1-6, is DVKVTQSSRYLVKRTGEKVFLECVQDMDHENMFWYRQDPGLGLRLIYFSYDVKMKEKGDIPEGYSVSREKKERFSLILESASTNQTSMYLCASGPPGHYNSPLHFGNGTRLTVT.

The genes are TRBV27 and TRBJ2-3; 10 bases agree with TRBD2. V shed 5 bases, J shed 4 bases, and the junction held 9 bases outside the gene matches. Germline V CDR1 and CDR2: MNHEY, SMNVEV (reference sequence). The CDR3 has 16 amino acids. The CDR3 region is CASSPMKRGGPDTQYF. CDR3 in DNA: TGTGCCAGCAGTCCAATGAAGCGGGGGGGACCAGATACGCAGTATTTT.